This record looks at one TCR beta chain sequence and its context. The antigen remains unidentified. Healthy Russian Caucasian donors spanned ages 6 to 90 years. The V gene's germline CDR1 is LGHNT and CDR2 FRNRAP. The CDR3 contains 16 residues. Trimming stripped 7 bases from V and 1 base from J, with 18 bases between. This sample is drawn from a study of blood T cells in healthy people across ages. General study findings and limits: When set beside aged donors, long-lived donors presented more naive CD4+ cells and higher diversity. Bulk PBMC profiling left naive and antigen-experienced comparisons inconclusive.

Together with a sample-barcoded 5' primer, a J-beta primer mix was included in a second PCR lasting about 6 to 12 cycles. Carrying 12 random nucleotides, a template-switch adaptor labeled each individual cDNA molecule. TCRdb re-analysed the 5' RACE reads in MiXCR, keeping a single row per CDR3 protein. The profile shows 600,000 to 650,000 distinct CDR3 sequences, 58% of them singletons. The specimen was blood. This TCR was recovered from a man in his sixties in good health. This chain uses TRBV12-5 with TRBJ2-3; tentative D call: TRBD1 (6 bases). The CDR3 sequence: CASVPPGVGRTDTQYF. The CDR3 DNA is TGTGCTAGTGTCCCCCCAGGGGTCGGCCGCACAGATACGCAGTATTTT.